One sample yielded the 11 T cell receptor beta chains listed below, sequenced in a study of sequential checkpoint blockade in melanoma. Sequenced by immunoSEQ multiplex PCR; TCRdb stores in-frame clones only, minus some. The profile shows 12,000 to 15,000 clones, less than 55% of them singletons. Noted treatment: randomized to nivolumab then ipilimumab (arm A) or the reverse (arm B). Specimen: CD8+ T cells sorted from blood (inferred from file names), collected from a patient given nivolumab and ipilimumab in sequence. The receptors here all came from a human donor with melanoma.

This chain connects TRBV9 to TRBJ1-6, with a possible D match to TRBD1 (6 bases). V was cut by 3 bases and J by 7 bases, with 8 bases left in between. This CDR3 is built from 13 residues. In germline, CDR1 is SGDLS, CDR2 YYNGEE. Here the CDR3 DNA reads TGTGCCAGCAGCGGACAGGCGAATTCACCCCTCCACTTT. This sequence encodes CASSGQANSPLHF.

V is TRBV6-1 and J is TRBJ1-4; TRBD1 might be the D (5 bases). The germline gives CDR1 MNHNS, CDR2 SASEGT. The CDR3 loop spans 15 amino acids. The germline V and J ends were trimmed by 6 bases and 6 bases, with 17 bases remaining between them. In DNA form, the CDR3 reads TGTGCCAGCAGCCTCAGAGAGGGGAGGGATGAAAAACTGTTTTTT. This sequence encodes CASSLREGRDEKLFF.

V is TRBV4-2 and J is TRBJ1-1; no clear D. The CDR3 loop spans 13 amino acids. V dropped 3 bases and J dropped 0 bases, with 5 bases sitting between them. Germline loops: CDR1 LGHNA, CDR2 YNFKEQ. CDR3 nucleotides: TGTGCCAGCAGCCACCTGTTGAACACTGAAGCTTTCTTT. Translated: CASSHLLNTEAFF.

This chain joins TRBV2 and TRBJ2-7, with a possible D match to TRBD1 (6 bases). V was cut by 2 bases and J by 2 bases, with 16 bases left in between. There are 16 residues in the CDR3. The germline gives CDR1 SNHLY, CDR2 FYNNEI. The CDR3: CASSEKVGQPTYEQYF. For the CDR3, the DNA is TGTGCCAGCAGTGAAAAGGTAGGACAGCCCACCTACGAGCAGTACTTC.

This clone has only one observation. V is TRBV29-1 and J is TRBJ1-2, with TRBD1 identical over 7 bases. CDR1 is SQVTM and CDR2 is ANQGSEA in the germline V gene. This CDR3 has 13 amino acids. V was pared by 3 bases and J by 2 bases, with 3 bases of the junction left unmatched. CDR3 sequence reads: CSVEETGNYGYTF. CDR3 bases: TGCAGCGTTGAGGAGACAGGGAACTATGGCTACACCTTC.

This chain connects TRBV30 to TRBJ2-7; 9 bases fit TRBD1. With V trimmed by 0 bases and J by 3 bases, 6 bases remained unmatched. This CDR3 comprises 15 residues. Per germline, CDR1 GTSNPN and CDR2 SVGIG (reference sequence). This CDR3 reads CAWSVDRGFFYEQYF. The CDR3 DNA reads TGTGCCTGGAGTGTTGACAGGGGGTTCTTCTACGAGCAGTACTTC.

This chain uses TRBV6-1 with TRBJ2-7; 7 nucleotides align to TRBD1. CDR1 and CDR2 from the germline V gene are MNHNS and SASEGT. The CDR3 is 14 amino acids. V shed 9 bases, J shed 2 bases, and the junction held 10 bases outside the gene matches. The CDR3, as DNA: TGTGCCAGTCGAACAGGGGTAGGGGCCTACGAGCAGTACTTC. It translates to CASRTGVGAYEQYF.

V usage is TRBV11-2 and J usage is TRBJ2-7; 7 bases are a match to TRBD2. Looked up from germline, CDR1 is SGHAT and CDR2 is FQNNGV. V lost 2 bases to trimming and J lost 4 bases; unmatched junction nucleotides: 11. This CDR3 region has 16 residues. CDR3 coding DNA: TGTGCCAGCAGCTTATCTGCGGGGGTTGGGTCTTACGAGCAGTACTTC. This translates into CASSLSAGVGSYEQYF.

Sample share makes this clone medium-sized. V gene TRBV2 combines with J gene TRBJ1-1; no clear D gene. Between the trimmed V and J ends, which lost 4 bases and 2 bases, there was a span of 14 bases. The germline CDR1 and CDR2 sequences are SNHLY and FYNNEI. This CDR3 contains 15 residues. Here the CDR3 DNA reads TGTGCCAGCAGTGGTCTTCGAGGAGACAACACTGAAGCTTTCTTT. Its translation is CASSGLRGDNTEAFF.

This chain links TRBV7-9 with TRBJ2-7; 7 nucleotides line up with TRBD2. V shed 3 bases, J shed 7 bases, and the junction held 12 bases outside the gene matches. Looked up from germline, CDR1 is SEHNR and CDR2 is FQNEAQ (reference sequence). The CDR3 is 15 residues long. The CDR3: CASSFGGSRLWEQYF. The CDR3 DNA follows: TGTGCCAGCAGCTTCGGGGGGTCCCGACTCTGGGAGCAGTACTTC.

This clone has just one count. V usage is TRBV6-5 and J usage is TRBJ1-4; D might be TRBD1 (5 bases). This CDR3 spans 14 amino acids. With 4 bases removed from V and 5 bases from J, the gap between germline ends came to 11 bases. Germline CDR1 reads MNHEY; CDR2 reads SVGAGI. As DNA, the CDR3 is TGTGCCAGCAGTTCCAAAGGACAAAATGAAAAACTGTTTTTT. Translating gives CASSSKGQNEKLFF.